This T cell receptor (beta chain) emerged from a study of T cell responses to AZD1222 COVID-19 vaccine. Germline V lookup: CDR1 SGHDN, CDR2 FVKESK. After removal of 4 bases from V and 4 bases from J, the junction contained 4 bases not matched to a gene. CDR3 length equals 14 residues. TCRdb's table, derived via immunoSEQ multiplex PCR, lists solely in-frame clones and lacks some. The top ten clones hold roughly 3.6% of a sample with about 66,000 clones, roughly 80% of them seen once. The clonotype originates from an adult who received the AZD1222 COVID-19 vaccine. Sequenced here: peripheral blood, sampled 28 days after the second AZD1222 dose. J is TRBJ1-3 and V is TRBV14; 7 bases are shared with TRBD1. The chain's CDR3 is CASSPTGKGNTIYF. The CDR3 region has the DNA TGTGCCAGCAGCCCGACAGGGAAGGGAAACACCATATATTTT.